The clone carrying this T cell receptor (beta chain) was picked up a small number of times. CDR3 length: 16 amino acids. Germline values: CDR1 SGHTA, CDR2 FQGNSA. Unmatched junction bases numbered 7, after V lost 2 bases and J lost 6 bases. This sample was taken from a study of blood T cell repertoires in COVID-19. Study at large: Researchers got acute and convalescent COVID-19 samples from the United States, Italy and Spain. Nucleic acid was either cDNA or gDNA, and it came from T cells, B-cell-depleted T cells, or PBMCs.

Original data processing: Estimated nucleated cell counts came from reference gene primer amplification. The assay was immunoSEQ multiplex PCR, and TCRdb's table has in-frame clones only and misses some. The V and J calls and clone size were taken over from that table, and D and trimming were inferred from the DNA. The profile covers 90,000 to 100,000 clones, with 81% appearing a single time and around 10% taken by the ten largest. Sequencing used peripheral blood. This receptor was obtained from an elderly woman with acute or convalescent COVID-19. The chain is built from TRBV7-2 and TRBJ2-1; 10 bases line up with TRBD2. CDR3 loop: CASSLRSGGALNEQFF. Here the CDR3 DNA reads TGTGCCAGCAGCTTAAGAAGCGGGGGGGCCCTCAATGAGCAGTTCTTC. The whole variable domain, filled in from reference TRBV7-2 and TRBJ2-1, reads GAGVSQSPSNKVTEKGKDVELRCDPISGHTALYWYRQSLGQGLEFLIYFQGNSAPDKSGLPSDRFSAERTGGSVSTLTIQRTQQEDSAVYLCASSLRSGGALNEQFFGPGTRLTVL.